The 7 T cell receptor beta chains in this list originate from one sample, sequenced in a study of monozygotic twins with inflammatory bowel disease. One entry per CDR3 protein, without DNA, is what TCRdb gives after re-calling the 5' RACE reads. Its table records about 160,000 distinct CDR3 sequences. Sequencing was done on a sample of blood. These TCRs come from a human donor with ulcerative colitis or Crohn's disease, or a healthy co-twin of an affected twin (not recorded which).

The chain combines TRBV3-1 with TRBJ2-7; TCRdb's assignment of TRBD1 cannot be checked, as there is no DNA. Germline assignment: CDR1 LGHDT and CDR2 YNNKEL (reference sequence). The CDR3 has 15 amino acids. CDR3 loop: CASSQDAGRGDEQYF.

The genes are TRBV7-9 and TRBJ2-7; TCRdb outputs TRBD2, but without DNA this stays unchecked. CDR1 and CDR2 from the germline V gene are SEHNR and FQNEAQ (reference sequence). There are 17 residues in the CDR3. The CDR3 protein is CASSSHLRTSGVYEQYF.

V gene TRBV15 combines with J gene TRBJ2-2; the TCRdb call, TRBD2, lacks DNA for checking. Germline CDR1 LNHNV, CDR2 YYDKDF (reference sequence). The CDR3 is 18 amino acids. This CDR3 reads CATSNRLGLAGDTGELFF.

The gene calls are TRBV19 and TRBJ1-2; the D call from TCRdb, TRBD1, cannot be confirmed without DNA. Germline values: CDR1 LNHDA, CDR2 SQIVND (reference sequence). The CDR3 covers 15 residues. The chain's CDR3 is CASSTETGSNYGYTF. The full variable domain, its missing parts supplied by reference TRBV19 and TRBJ1-2, is DGGITQSPKYLFRKEGQNVTLSCEQNLNHDAMYWYRQDPGQGLRLIYYSQIVNDFQKGDIAEGYSVSREKKESFPLTVTSAQKNPTAFYLCASSTETGSNYGYTFGSGTRLTVV.

The chain uses TRBV12-5 and TRBJ2-1; the D gene TCRdb calls, TRBD1, cannot be checked with no DNA. This CDR3 is built from 14 residues. The germline V gene has CDR1 LGHNT and CDR2 FRNRAP. This CDR3 reads CASGSPSGLNEQFF.

The chain uses TRBV6-2 or TRBV6-3 and TRBJ2-1; TCRdb's assignment of TRBD2 cannot be checked, as there is no DNA. CDR1 and CDR2 from the germline V gene are MNHEY and SVGEGT. This CDR3 comprises 15 residues. The CDR3 protein is CASSYSLAGANEQFF.

This chain links TRBV7-9 with TRBJ1-4; TCRdb's D call of TRBD1 is untestable without DNA. This CDR3 spans 16 amino acids. Germline-derived CDR1 and CDR2 are SEHNR and FQNEAQ (reference sequence). CDR3 protein: CASSLGGQSTNEKLFF.